The 7 T cell receptor beta chains presented below share a single source sample, sequenced in a study of T cells in tuberculosis. Sequencing used immunoSEQ multiplex PCR; TCRdb keeps in-frame clones, though not all of them. The sample gives tens of thousands of clones, about 95% of which show up once; about 2.2% is in the top ten. Specimen: PBMCs. The receptor source for this set is a donor aged 10-30 years with latent tuberculosis or without tuberculosis infection.

The V and J genes are TRBV6-5 and TRBJ2-7; weak D call: TRBD1 (6 bases). The germline gives CDR1 MNHEY, CDR2 SVGAGI. The CDR3 has 14 amino acids. V gave up 5 bases and J gave up 6 bases, with 17 bases separating them. In DNA form, the CDR3 reads TGTGCCAGCAGTATCGACAGGACCCTTACCGAGCAGTACTTC. Protein: CASSIDRTLTEQYF.

The V gene is TRBV27, the J gene TRBJ1-1; maybe TRBD1 (5 bases). The CDR3 runs 17 residues. V shed 8 bases and J shed 3 bases, with 25 bases lying between them. Germline CDR1 is MNHEY and CDR2 is SMNVEV (reference sequence). CDR3 loop: CASQQRAPAGKYTEAFF. The CDR3 DNA sequence: TGTGCCAGCCAACAACGCGCCCCGGCAGGGAAGTACACTGAAGCTTTCTTT.

The V gene is TRBV7-8, the J gene TRBJ1-5; D might be TRBD1 (5 bases). Trimming stripped 5 bases from V and 4 bases from J, with 18 bases between. The CDR3 consists of 16 residues. Germline V gene sequence: CDR1 SGHVS, CDR2 FQNEAQ. This chain's CDR3 is CASSLPGGVGNQPQHF. In DNA form, the CDR3 reads TGTGCCAGCAGCCTACCCGGGGGAGTAGGGAATCAGCCCCAGCATTTT.

This sequence joins TRBV4-1 and TRBJ2-1; TRBD2 aligns across 11 bases. V was pared by 0 bases and J by 4 bases, with 2 bases of the junction left unmatched. Germline V CDR1 and CDR2: MGHRA, YSYEKL. The CDR3 consists of 16 residues. The CDR3 is CASSQDGTSGYNEQFF. The CDR3 bases are TGCGCCAGCAGCCAAGACGGGACTAGCGGATACAATGAGCAGTTCTTC.

The chain uses TRBV30 and TRBJ2-1; D is uncertain. Trimming cost V 5 bases and J 1 base, with 6 bases left between them. The CDR3 is made up of 12 amino acids. The germline CDR1 and CDR2 sequences are GTSNPN and SVGIG (reference sequence). CDR3 protein: CAWRGSYNEQFF. DNA of the CDR3: TGTGCCTGGCGAGGATCCTACAATGAGCAGTTCTTC.

V and J are TRBV5-4 and TRBJ2-5; 13 nucleotides match TRBD2. V gave up 5 bases and J gave up 5 bases; unmatched junction bases: 9. CDR1 and CDR2 (germline): SGHNT, YYREEE (reference sequence). This CDR3 has 16 residues. The CDR3 sequence is CASSPGLAGEGETQYF. CDR3 coding DNA: TGTGCCAGCAGTCCCGGACTAGCGGGAGAGGGGGAGACCCAGTACTTC.

This chain's CDR3 is CASSKEALKSSYNEQFF. CDR3 DNA: TGTGCCAGCAGTAAAGAAGCGTTAAAAAGCTCCTACAATGAGCAGTTCTTC. The chain joins TRBV6-1 to TRBJ2-1; no clear D. Germline loops: CDR1 MNHNS, CDR2 SASEGT. The CDR3 runs to 17 residues. V shed 5 bases and J shed 0 bases, with 17 bases lying between them.